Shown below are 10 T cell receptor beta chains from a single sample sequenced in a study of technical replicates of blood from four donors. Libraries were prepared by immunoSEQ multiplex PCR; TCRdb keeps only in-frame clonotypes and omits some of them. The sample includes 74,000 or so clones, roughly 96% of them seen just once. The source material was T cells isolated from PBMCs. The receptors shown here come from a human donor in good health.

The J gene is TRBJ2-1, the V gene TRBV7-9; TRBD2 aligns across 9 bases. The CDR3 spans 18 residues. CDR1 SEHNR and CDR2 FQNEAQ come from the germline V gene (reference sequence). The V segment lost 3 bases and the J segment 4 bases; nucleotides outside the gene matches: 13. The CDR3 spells CASSFEQSGGRGYNEQFF. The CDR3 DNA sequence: TGTGCCAGCAGCTTTGAGCAGTCGGGCGGGAGGGGGTACAATGAGCAGTTCTTC.

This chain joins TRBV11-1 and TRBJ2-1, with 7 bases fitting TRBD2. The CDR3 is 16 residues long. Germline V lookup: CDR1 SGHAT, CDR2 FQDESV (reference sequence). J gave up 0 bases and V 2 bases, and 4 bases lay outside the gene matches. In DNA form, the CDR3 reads TGTGCCAGCAGCTTATTGGGGGGGAGCTCCTACAATGAGCAGTTCTTC. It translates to CASSLLGGSSYNEQFF.

As DNA, the CDR3 is TGTGCCTGGAGTGCTCCTAGACAGGATAGACAAGAGACCCAGTACTTC. It translates to CAWSAPRQDRQETQYF. The chain uses TRBV30 and TRBJ2-5, with D possibly being TRBD1 (6 bases). The germline gives CDR1 GTSNPN, CDR2 SVGIG (reference sequence). With 1 base removed from V and 2 bases from J, the gap between germline ends came to 17 bases. The CDR3 has 16 amino acids.

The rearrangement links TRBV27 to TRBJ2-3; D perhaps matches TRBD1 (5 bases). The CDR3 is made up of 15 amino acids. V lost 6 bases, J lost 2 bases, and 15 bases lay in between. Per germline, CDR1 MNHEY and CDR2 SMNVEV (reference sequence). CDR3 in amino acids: CASSLTGAFTDTQYF. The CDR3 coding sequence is TGTGCCAGCAGCCTTACAGGAGCTTTCACAGATACGCAGTATTTT.

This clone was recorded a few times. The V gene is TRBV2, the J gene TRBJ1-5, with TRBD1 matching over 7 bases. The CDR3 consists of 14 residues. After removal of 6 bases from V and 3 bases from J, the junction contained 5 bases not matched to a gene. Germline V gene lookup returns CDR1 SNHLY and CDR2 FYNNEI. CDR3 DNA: TGTGCCAGCAGAGAGGGACAGATCAATCAGCCCCAGCATTTT. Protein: CASREGQINQPQHF.

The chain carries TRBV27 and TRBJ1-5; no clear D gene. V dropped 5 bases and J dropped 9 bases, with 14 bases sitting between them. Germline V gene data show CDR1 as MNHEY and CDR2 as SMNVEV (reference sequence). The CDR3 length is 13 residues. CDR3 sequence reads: CASSPAGIRPQHF. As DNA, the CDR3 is TGTGCCAGCAGTCCCGCGGGGATCCGGCCCCAGCATTTT.

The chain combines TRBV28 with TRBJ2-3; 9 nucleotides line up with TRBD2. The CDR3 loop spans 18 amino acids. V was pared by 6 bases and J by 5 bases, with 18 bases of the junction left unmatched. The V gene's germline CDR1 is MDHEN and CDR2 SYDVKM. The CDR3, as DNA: TGTGCCAGCAGGCGAGGGGTTAGCGGGAGAGGGGTGGTAGATACGCAGTATTTT. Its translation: CASRRGVSGRGVVDTQYF.

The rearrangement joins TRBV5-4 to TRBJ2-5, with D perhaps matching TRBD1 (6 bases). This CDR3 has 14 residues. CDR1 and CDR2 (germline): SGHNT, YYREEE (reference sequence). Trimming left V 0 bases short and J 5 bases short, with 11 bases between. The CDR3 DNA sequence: TGTGCCAGCAGCTTGGATTCAGGGGCCGAGACCCAGTACTTC. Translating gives CASSLDSGAETQYF.

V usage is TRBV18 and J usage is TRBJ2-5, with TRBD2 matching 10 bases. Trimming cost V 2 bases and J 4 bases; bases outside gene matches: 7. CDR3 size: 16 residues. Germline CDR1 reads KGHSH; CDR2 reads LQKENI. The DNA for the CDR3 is TGTGCCAGCTCACCAGTTATGTCTAGCGGGAGAGAGACCCAGTACTTC. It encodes CASSPVMSSGRETQYF.

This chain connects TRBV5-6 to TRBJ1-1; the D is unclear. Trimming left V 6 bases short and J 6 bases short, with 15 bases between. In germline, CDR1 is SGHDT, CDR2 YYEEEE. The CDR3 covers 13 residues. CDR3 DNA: TGTGCCAGCACCCAGACGGGCGGGGCTGAAGCTTTCTTT. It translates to CASTQTGGAEAFF. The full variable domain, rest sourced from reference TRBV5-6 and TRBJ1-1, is DAGVTQSPTHLIKTRGQQVTLRCSPKSGHDTVSWYQQALGQGPQFIFQYYEEEERQRGNFPDRFSGHQFPNYSSELNVNALLLGDSALYLCASTQTGGAEAFFGQGTRLTVV.